Presented here are 26 T cell receptor beta chains from one specimen sequenced in a study of OX40 agonist ivuxolimab in advanced cancers. TCRdb's copy holds only in-frame clones and misses some; the assay was immunoSEQ multiplex PCR. The repertoire holds under 80,000 clones, 75% to 90% seen once, with 18% in the top ten. This material consisted of CD4+ or CD8+ T cells sorted from blood, taken in a trial of the OX40 agonist ivuxolimab. These receptors were taken from an adult with an advanced solid tumor such as melanoma, head and neck, liver or kidney cancer.

In nucleotides, the CDR3 is TGTGCCAGCAGCCGAGAAGGGGGGAAGAGCACTGAAGCTTTCTTT. It yields the protein CASSREGGKSTEAFF. V usage is TRBV9 and J usage is TRBJ1-1, with D perhaps matching TRBD1 (6 bases). The V gene's germline CDR1 is SGDLS and CDR2 YYNGEE. CDR3 length: 15 amino acids. Trimming removed 4 bases from V and 4 bases from J, with 17 bases in between. Full variable domain (remainder filled in from reference TRBV9 and TRBJ1-1): DSGVTQTPKHLITATGQRVTLRCSPRSGDLSVYWYQQSLDQGLQFLIQYYNGEERAKGNILERFSAQQFPDLHSELNLSSLELGDSALYFCASSREGGKSTEAFFGQGTRLTVV.

The V and J genes are TRBV4-3 and TRBJ2-1; 7 nucleotides line up with TRBD1. The CDR3 consists of 14 residues. From germline, CDR1 is LGHNA and CDR2 YSLEER. Trimming took 0 bases from V and 12 from J; bases not matched to a gene: 8. CDR3 sequence reads: CASSQDRGNGVQFF. The CDR3 DNA sequence: TGCGCCAGCAGCCAAGACAGGGGGAACGGGGTGCAGTTCTTC.

This chain joins TRBV9 and TRBJ2-1; a possible D gene is TRBD1 (5 bases). V lost 6 bases, J lost 12 bases, and 22 bases lay in between. This CDR3 is 14 amino acids long. Germline values: CDR1 SGDLS, CDR2 YYNGEE. The CDR3 bases are TGTGCCAGCAACGCCAACTCCGCTGGGGCTAGGCAGTTCTTC. It is translated as CASNANSAGARQFF.

This clone showed up just once. This chain connects TRBV7-3 to TRBJ2-1, with 14 bases matching TRBD2. CDR3 length equals 15 residues. The V and J ends lost 6 bases and 8 bases, in that order; junction bases with no gene match: 6. The germline V gene encodes CDR1 SGHTA and CDR2 FQGTGA. CDR3 in DNA: TGTGCCAGCAGTCCTGGGACTAGCGGGAGTGATGAGCAGTTCTTC. Its protein product is CASSPGTSGSDEQFF.

The chain combines TRBV4-3 with TRBJ2-4; a weak D match, TRBD1 (6 bases). Trimming removed 4 bases at V and 6 bases at J, with 16 bases between. The CDR3 loop spans 15 amino acids. Per germline, CDR1 LGHNA and CDR2 YSLEER. The CDR3 region has the DNA TGCGCCAGCAGCCCCGGAGAGGGGGTGGTAAACATTCAGTACTTC. This translates into CASSPGEGVVNIQYF.

V and J are TRBV27 and TRBJ2-5, with TRBD1 matching over 8 bases. The CDR3 is made up of 15 amino acids. Germline trimming cut 5 bases from V and 2 bases from J; bases unmatched to any gene: 7. CDR1 is MNHEY, CDR2 SMNVEV, per germline (reference sequence). For the CDR3, the DNA is TGTGCCAGCAGTGCCCCACAGGGGGGACAAGAGACCCAGTACTTC. Translation gives CASSAPQGGQETQYF.

This clone was counted once. The chain uses TRBV27 and TRBJ2-7; the D gene could be TRBD1 or TRBD2 (6 bases each). The germline V and J ends were trimmed by 5 bases and 2 bases, with 22 bases remaining between them. The CDR3 extends over 17 amino acids. CDR1 is MNHEY, CDR2 SMNVEV, per germline (reference sequence). The chain's CDR3 is CASSRGAEGIPTYEQYF. The CDR3 DNA reads as TGTGCCAGCAGTAGGGGGGCAGAGGGGATCCCGACCTACGAGCAGTACTTC.

The chain combines TRBV5-6 with TRBJ2-3, with D maybe TRBD2 (5 bases). The CDR3 contains 15 residues. Germline V gene lookup returns CDR1 SGHDT and CDR2 YYEEEE. Between the trimmed V and J ends, which lost 6 bases and 4 bases, there was a span of 18 bases. The CDR3 sequence is CASTSEGAWADTQYF. The CDR3, as DNA: TGTGCCAGCACTTCCGAGGGAGCATGGGCAGATACGCAGTATTTT.

In this sample, this clone turned up a few times. The rearrangement links TRBV6-5 to TRBJ2-3; no firm D call. The CDR3 has 14 amino acids. V gave up 0 bases and J gave up 6 bases, with 10 bases separating them. The V gene's germline CDR1 is MNHEY and CDR2 SVGAGI. In DNA form, the CDR3 reads TGTGCCAGCAGTTACTCGAAACGTTCGGATACGCAGTATTTT. The encoded protein is CASSYSKRSDTQYF.

V and J are TRBV19 and TRBJ2-1; 12 bases are shared with TRBD2. V gave up 4 bases and J gave up 4 bases; unmatched junction bases: 8. The CDR3 has 17 amino acids. Germline CDR1 and CDR2: LNHDA and SQIVND (reference sequence). The CDR3 spells CASSTRLAGEAYNEQFF. CDR3 in DNA: TGTGCCAGTAGTACGCGACTAGCGGGAGAAGCGTACAATGAGCAGTTCTTC.

The chain is built from TRBV29-1 and TRBJ1-2; D uncertain. This CDR3 is 15 amino acids long. In germline, CDR1 is SQVTM, CDR2 ANQGSEA. Trimming took off 4 bases at V and 6 bases at J, with 21 bases between the two ends. CDR3 sequence reads: CSVVDSGILTDGYTF. DNA for the CDR3: TGCAGCGTTGTAGATTCAGGAATTCTTACCGATGGCTACACCTTC.

The chain joins TRBV4-2 to TRBJ2-7; 8 bases are a match to TRBD1. This CDR3 is built from 15 residues. Unmatched junction bases numbered 9, after V lost 4 bases and J lost 4 bases. The germline gives CDR1 LGHNA, CDR2 YNFKEQ. The CDR3 loop is CASSPGLQGAYEQYF. In nucleotides, the CDR3 is TGTGCCAGCAGCCCCGGGTTGCAGGGGGCTTACGAGCAGTACTTC.

The CDR3: CASSVDSRGTEAFF. The CDR3, as DNA: TGTGCCAGCAGTGTCGACAGTCGGGGCACTGAAGCTTTCTTT. The chain uses TRBV27 and TRBJ1-1, with a possible D match to TRBD1 (5 bases). The CDR3 is 14 residues long. The V gene lost 5 bases and the J gene lost 4 bases, with 14 bases spanning the gap. Germline V CDR1 and CDR2: MNHEY, SMNVEV (reference sequence).

The CDR3 loop is CASSSGQGIDTGELFF. In DNA form, the CDR3 reads TGTGCCAGCAGCTCGGGACAGGGAATAGACACCGGGGAGCTGTTTTTT. V and J are TRBV7-3 and TRBJ2-2, with 9 positions matching TRBD1. The ends lost 4 bases at V and 3 bases at J; junction bases unmatched: 6. From germline, CDR1 is SGHTA and CDR2 FQGTGA. CDR3 length equals 16 residues.

The CDR3 nucleotides read TGTGCCAGTAGTATAGAGGAGGGGCTGAGCACTGAAGCTTTCTTT. Translation gives CASSIEEGLSTEAFF. The chain recombines TRBV19 with TRBJ1-1, with D possibly matching TRBD1 (5 bases). V was shortened by 0 bases and J by 4 bases, with 12 bases between the two germline ends. CDR1 and CDR2 from the germline V gene are LNHDA and SQIVND (reference sequence). This CDR3 contains 15 residues.

The rearrangement links TRBV5-8 to TRBJ1-5; TRBD1 matches 11 bases. V was pared by 2 bases and J by 4 bases, with 5 bases of the junction left unmatched. The CDR3 length is 16 residues. Germline-derived CDR1 and CDR2 are SGHTS and YDEGEE. The CDR3 DNA is TGTGCCAGCAGCTTACACAGGGACAGGGGGAATCAGCCCCAGCATTTT. Translating gives CASSLHRDRGNQPQHF.

This clone has only a few counts. The genes are TRBV4-1 and TRBJ2-7; the match to TRBD1 covers 10 bases. The germline V gene has CDR1 MGHRA and CDR2 YSYEKL. The CDR3 is 12 amino acids. Unmatched junction bases numbered 2, after V lost 6 bases and J lost 6 bases. The CDR3 reads CASRGTGAEQYF. DNA of the CDR3: TGCGCCAGCAGGGGGACAGGGGCCGAGCAGTACTTC.

The chain couples TRBV6-1 to TRBJ2-7, with D maybe TRBD2 (5 bases). The CDR3 is 15 residues long. V lost 0 bases to trimming and J lost 3 bases, with 12 bases between them. The germline CDR1 and CDR2 sequences are MNHNS and SASEGT. The DNA for the CDR3 is TGTGCCAGCAGTGAAGCGCTGGAGGTAAGCTACGAGCAGTACTTC. The encoded protein is CASSEALEVSYEQYF.

This rearrangement joins TRBV4-1 to TRBJ2-7; D is unclear. Trimming shortened V by 0 bases and J by 5 bases, and 11 bases separated the two germline ends. Germline V gene sequence: CDR1 MGHRA, CDR2 YSYEKL. The CDR3 totals 14 residues. The CDR3 sequence: CASSQEGLGNEQYF. DNA for the CDR3: TGCGCCAGCAGCCAAGAGGGTCTGGGGAACGAGCAGTACTTC.

CDR3 sequence: CASSHRRQYNEQFF. In DNA form, the CDR3 reads TGTGCCAGCAGTCACAGACGACAATACAATGAGCAGTTCTTC. V usage is TRBV28 and J usage is TRBJ2-1; D ambiguous. CDR3 length equals 14 residues. Per the germline V gene, CDR1 is MDHEN and CDR2 is SYDVKM. V was cut by 5 bases and J by 4 bases, with 12 bases left in between. Supplemented by reference TRBV28 and TRBJ2-1, the full variable domain reads DVKVTQSSRYLVKRTGEKVFLECVQDMDHENMFWYRQDPGLGLRLIYFSYDVKMKEKGDIPEGYSVSREKKERFSLILESASTNQTSMYLCASSHRRQYNEQFFGPGTRLTVL.

The chain links TRBV14 to TRBJ2-5, with 9 bases identical to TRBD1. The CDR3 has 15 amino acids. V shed 3 bases, J shed 5 bases, and the junction held 7 bases outside the gene matches. Germline V gene data show CDR1 as SGHDN and CDR2 as FVKESK. In DNA, the CDR3 is TGTGCCAGCAGCCAGGTCGGGACAGGGTTGGAGACCCAGTACTTC. Translation: CASSQVGTGLETQYF.

The rearrangement uses TRBV5-6 and TRBJ2-5; D is ambiguous. Germline V gene lookup returns CDR1 SGHDT and CDR2 YYEEEE. Deletions cut 4 bases from V and 2 bases from J, with 3 bases between. The CDR3 contains 11 residues. The DNA for the CDR3 is TGTGCCAGCAGCATGCAAGAGACCCAGTACTTC. Its protein product is CASSMQETQYF.

This clone was seen only once. The rearrangement joins TRBV4-3 to TRBJ2-2; no definite D call. The CDR3 is 14 residues long. The germline CDR1 and CDR2 sequences are LGHNA and YSLEER. The V end was cut by 3 bases, the J end by 1 base, with 6 bases between. In DNA form, the CDR3 reads TGCGCCAGCAGCCATGGGCAGAACACCGGGGAGCTGTTTTTT. As protein: CASSHGQNTGELFF.

The V and J genes are TRBV7-3 and TRBJ2-1; 11 nucleotides align to TRBD2. Germline values: CDR1 SGHTA, CDR2 FQGTGA. This CDR3 spans 15 amino acids. The J segment lost 8 bases and the V segment lost 4 bases, leaving 7 bases of the junction unmatched. The DNA of the CDR3 is TGTGCCAGCAGCTCACTAGCGGGAGCTGGATATGAGCAGTTCTTC. This translates into CASSSLAGAGYEQFF.

The genes are TRBV7-3 and TRBJ2-2; 8 bases are shared with TRBD2. After removal of 2 bases from V and 3 bases from J, the junction contained 5 bases not matched to a gene. Germline CDR1 SGHTA, CDR2 FQGTGA. The length of the CDR3 is 16 residues. Here the CDR3 DNA reads TGTGCCAGCAGCTTAGTAGCGGGACGGTACACCGGGGAGCTGTTTTTT. Its protein product is CASSLVAGRYTGELFF.

The V gene is TRBV15, the J gene TRBJ1-5; no firm D call. CDR1 and CDR2 from the germline V gene are LNHNV and YYDKDF (reference sequence). The V gene lost 0 bases and the J gene lost 4 bases, with 7 bases spanning the gap. This CDR3 spans 14 amino acids. The CDR3 DNA reads as TGTGCCACCAGCAGAGATATGGAGAATCAGCCCCAGCATTTT. Its translation: CATSRDMENQPQHF.